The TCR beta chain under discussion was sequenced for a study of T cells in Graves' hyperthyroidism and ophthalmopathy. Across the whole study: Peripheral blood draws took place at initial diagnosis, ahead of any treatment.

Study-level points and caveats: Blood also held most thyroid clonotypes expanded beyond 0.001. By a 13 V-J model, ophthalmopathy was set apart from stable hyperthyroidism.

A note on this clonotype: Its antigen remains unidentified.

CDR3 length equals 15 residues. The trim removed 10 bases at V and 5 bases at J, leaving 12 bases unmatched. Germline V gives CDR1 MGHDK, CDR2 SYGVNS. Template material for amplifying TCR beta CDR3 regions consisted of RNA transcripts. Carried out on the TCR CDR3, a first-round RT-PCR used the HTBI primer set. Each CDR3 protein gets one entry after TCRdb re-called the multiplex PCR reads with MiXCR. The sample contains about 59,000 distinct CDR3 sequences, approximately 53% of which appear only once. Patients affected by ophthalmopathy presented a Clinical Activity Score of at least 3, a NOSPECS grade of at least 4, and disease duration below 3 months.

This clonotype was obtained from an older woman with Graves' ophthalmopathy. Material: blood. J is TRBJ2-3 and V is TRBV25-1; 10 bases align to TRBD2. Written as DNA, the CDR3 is TGTGCCAACCTCCTTCTAGCGGGAGAAAGAGATACGCAGTATTTT. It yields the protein CANLLLAGERDTQYF. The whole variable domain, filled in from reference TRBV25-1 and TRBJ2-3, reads EADIYQTPRYLVIGTGKKITLECSQTMGHDKMYWYQQDPGMELHLIHYSYGVNSTEKGDLSSESTVSRIRTEHFPLTLESARPSHTSQYLCANLLLAGERDTQYFGPGTRLTVL.